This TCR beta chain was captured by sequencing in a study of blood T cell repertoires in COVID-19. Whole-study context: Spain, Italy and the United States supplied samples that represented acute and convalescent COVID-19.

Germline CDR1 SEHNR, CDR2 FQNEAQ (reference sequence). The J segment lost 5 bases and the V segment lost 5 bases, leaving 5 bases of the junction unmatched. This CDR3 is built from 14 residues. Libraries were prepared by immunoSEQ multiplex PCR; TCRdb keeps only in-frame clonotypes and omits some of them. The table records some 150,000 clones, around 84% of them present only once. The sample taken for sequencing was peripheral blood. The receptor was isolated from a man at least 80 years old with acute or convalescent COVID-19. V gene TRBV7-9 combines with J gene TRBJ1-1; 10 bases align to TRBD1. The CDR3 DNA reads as TGTGCCAGCAGCCCCGGACAGGGGGGAACTGAAGCTTTCTTT. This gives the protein CASSPGQGGTEAFF.